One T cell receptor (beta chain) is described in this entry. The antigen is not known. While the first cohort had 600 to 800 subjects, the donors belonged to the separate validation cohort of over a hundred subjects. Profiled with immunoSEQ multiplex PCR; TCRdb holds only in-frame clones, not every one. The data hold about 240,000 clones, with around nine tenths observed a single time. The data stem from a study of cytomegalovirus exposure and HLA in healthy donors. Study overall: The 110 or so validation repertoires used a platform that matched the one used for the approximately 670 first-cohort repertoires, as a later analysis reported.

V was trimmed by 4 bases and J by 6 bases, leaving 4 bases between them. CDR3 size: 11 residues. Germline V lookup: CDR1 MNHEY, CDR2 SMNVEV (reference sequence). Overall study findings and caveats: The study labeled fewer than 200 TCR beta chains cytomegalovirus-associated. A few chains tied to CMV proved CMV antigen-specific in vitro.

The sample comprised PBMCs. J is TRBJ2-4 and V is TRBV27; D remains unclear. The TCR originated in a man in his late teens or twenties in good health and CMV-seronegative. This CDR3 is CASSYSNIQYF. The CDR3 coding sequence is TGTGCCAGCAGTTACTCAAACATTCAGTACTTC.